These 19 T cell receptor beta chains were all obtained from the same sample, sequenced in a study of cytotoxic CD8 clonotypes in ibrutinib-treated CLL. TCRdb's table, derived via immunoSEQ multiplex PCR, lists solely in-frame clones and lacks some. The sample lists 300,000 to 400,000 clones, 60% to 80% occurring once. The sample here was PBMCs, taken after 36 months of ibrutinib treatment. Receptors originate from a human donor with chronic lymphocytic leukemia.

CDR3 in amino acids: CASTAGRSPSYEQYF. The DNA of the CDR3 is TGTGCCAGCACGGCGGGACGTTCGCCCTCCTACGAGCAGTACTTC. The J gene is TRBJ2-7, the V gene TRBV14, with a tentative D call TRBD2 (6 bases). The V end lost 7 bases, the J end lost 0 bases, and 16 bases lay between the germline ends. CDR1 and CDR2 (germline): SGHDN, FVKESK. The CDR3 consists of 15 residues.

This CDR3 reads CASSIRGYYEKLFF. In nucleotides, the CDR3 is TGTGCCAGTAGTATCAGGGGATACTACGAAAAACTGTTTTTT. The gene calls are TRBV19 and TRBJ1-4, with D perhaps matching TRBD1 (6 bases). V was shortened by 3 bases and J by 8 bases, with 13 bases between the two germline ends. This CDR3 is built from 14 residues. CDR1 is LNHDA and CDR2 is SQIVND in the germline V gene (reference sequence). Looking up the rest from reference TRBV19 and TRBJ1-4 gives the full variable domain: DGGITQSPKYLFRKEGQNVTLSCEQNLNHDAMYWYRQDPGQGLRLIYYSQIVNDFQKGDIAEGYSVSREKKESFPLTVTSAQKNPTAFYLCASSIRGYYEKLFFGSGTQLSVL.

This clone was recorded once. V and J are TRBV2 and TRBJ2-4; TRBD2 matches at 8 bases. The germline CDR1 and CDR2 sequences are SNHLY and FYNNEI. Losses at the gene ends were 5 bases for V and 4 bases for J; bases not matched to a gene: 7. The CDR3 runs to 15 residues. CDR3 loop: CASSRTSNRKNIQYF. In DNA, the CDR3 is TGTGCCAGCAGTCGGACTAGCAACCGTAAAAACATTCAGTACTTC.

The V and J genes are TRBV5-1 and TRBJ1-5, with D possibly TRBD1 on 5 matching bases. Trimming pared 1 base from V and 6 bases from J, leaving 11 bases between. The CDR3 has 14 amino acids. Germline values: CDR1 SGHRS, CDR2 YFSETQ. The CDR3 here is CASSLTPGGQPQHF. DNA of the CDR3: TGCGCCAGCAGCTTGACCCCCGGGGGTCAGCCCCAGCATTTT. The full variable domain, its missing parts supplied by reference TRBV5-1 and TRBJ1-5, is KAGVTQTPRYLIKTRGQQVTLSCSPISGHRSVSWYQQTPGQGLQFLFEYFSETQRNKGNFPGRFSGRQFSNSRSEMNVSTLELGDSALYLCASSLTPGGQPQHFGDGTRLSIL.

In its sample, this clone was seen a few times. The J gene is TRBJ2-3, the V gene TRBV27, with 7 nucleotides matching TRBD2. This CDR3 has 13 amino acids. The V and J ends lost 0 bases and 10 bases, in that order; junction bases with no gene match: 4. The germline V gene has CDR1 MNHEY and CDR2 SMNVEV (reference sequence). CDR3 coding DNA: TGTGCCAGCAGTTTATCGGGGCGGGAGCCGCAGTATTTT. Protein product: CASSLSGREPQYF.

In this sample, this clone turned up once. The gene calls are TRBV6-1 and TRBJ2-3; 10 bases agree with TRBD2. Germline V gene lookup returns CDR1 MNHNS and CDR2 SASEGT. CDR3 size: 17 residues. J lost 9 bases, V lost 4 bases, and 16 bases had no gene match. In nucleotides, the CDR3 is TGTGCCAGCAGTGCCCGAGCTAGCGGGAGAATAAGTCTGACGCAGTATTTT. It translates to CASSARASGRISLTQYF.

This CDR3 is CATSMTGGGYEQYF. The CDR3 DNA sequence: TGTGCCACCAGCATGACAGGGGGCGGATACGAGCAGTACTTC. J is TRBJ2-7 and V is TRBV15, with 10 positions matching TRBD1. Unmatched junction bases numbered 4, after V lost 4 bases and J lost 4 bases. The CDR3 sequence is 14 residues long. CDR1 and CDR2 from the germline V gene are LNHNV and YYDKDF (reference sequence).

J is TRBJ2-7 and V is TRBV11-3; 8 bases agree with TRBD2. The CDR3 has 14 amino acids. The V gene end was trimmed by 7 bases and the J gene end by 1 base; junction bases not matched to a gene: 6. CDR1 and CDR2 from the germline V gene are SGHNT and YENEEA. This CDR3 reads CASIREGLSYEQYF. Here the CDR3 DNA reads TGTGCCAGCATACGGGAGGGCCTATCCTACGAGCAGTACTTC.

This clone came up a few times. This CDR3 is CASSLAGTASYEQYF. DNA for the CDR3: TGTGCCAGCAGCTTGGCTGGGACAGCTTCCTACGAGCAGTACTTC. The chain carries TRBV7-6 and TRBJ2-7; 7 nucleotides align to TRBD1. Germline assignment: CDR1 SGHVS and CDR2 FNYEAQ. The CDR3 loop spans 15 amino acids. Germline trimming cut 3 bases from V and 1 base from J; bases unmatched to any gene: 6.

This clone was counted only a few times. The chain employs TRBV5-6 and TRBJ2-5, with a tentative D call TRBD2 (7 bases). Germline lookup yields CDR1 SGHDT and CDR2 YYEEEE. Trimming cost V 4 bases and J 5 bases, with 24 bases left between them. The CDR3 covers 17 residues. The CDR3 is CASSHPRQGRVGETQYF. Written as DNA, the CDR3 is TGTGCCAGCAGCCACCCCAGGCAGGGGAGGGTCGGGGAGACCCAGTACTTC.

J is TRBJ1-6 and V is TRBV18; unclear D gene. V dropped 4 bases and J dropped 3 bases, with 10 bases sitting between them. CDR3 length: 15 residues. Germline assignment: CDR1 KGHSH and CDR2 LQKENI. The CDR3 loop reads CASSLSGDYNSPLHF. The CDR3 nucleotides read TGTGCCAGCTCACTATCAGGTGACTATAATTCACCCCTCCACTTT.

This rearrangement joins TRBV29-1 to TRBJ2-5; D is unresolved. This CDR3 comprises 12 residues. CDR1 and CDR2 (germline): SQVTM, ANQGSEA. CDR3 in DNA: TGCACCGTCCGTCGGGTAGTCGAGACCCAGTACTTC. Its translation: CTVRRVVETQYF.

This chain joins TRBV10-1 and TRBJ2-5; no definite D call. The CDR3 sequence is 12 residues long. The V gene's germline CDR1 is WNHNN and CDR2 SYGVQD (reference sequence). Trimming pared 0 bases from V and 9 bases from J, leaving 8 bases between. CDR3 sequence: CASSESGFPQYF. The CDR3 DNA follows: TGCGCCAGCAGTGAGTCTGGGTTCCCCCAGTACTTC.

The gene calls are TRBV7-9 and TRBJ2-1; D perhaps matches TRBD2 (6 bases). V dropped 5 bases and J dropped 0 bases, with 17 bases sitting between them. The CDR3 covers 17 residues. Germline CDR1 and CDR2: SEHNR and FQNEAQ (reference sequence). CDR3 amino acids: CASSLPSGVSSYNEQFF. The CDR3 nucleotides read TGTGCCAGCAGCCTACCCTCGGGGGTCAGCTCCTACAATGAGCAGTTCTTC.

The chain couples TRBV29-1 to TRBJ2-7; possible D gene TRBD1, 6 bases. The germline V gene encodes CDR1 SQVTM and CDR2 ANQGSEA. Trimming left V 4 bases short and J 3 bases short, with 10 bases between. This CDR3 has 12 residues. The DNA for the CDR3 is TGCAGCGTTGTTGACAGGATCTACGAGCAGTACTTC. Translating it yields CSVVDRIYEQYF.

This clone was observed a handful of times. V usage is TRBV11-2 and J usage is TRBJ1-1; no clear D gene. Germline V gene lookup returns CDR1 SGHAT and CDR2 FQNNGV. CDR3 length equals 11 residues. With 5 bases removed from V and 2 bases from J, the gap between germline ends came to 3 bases. CDR3 sequence: CASSHNTEAFF. As DNA, the CDR3 is TGTGCCAGCAGCCATAACACTGAAGCTTTCTTT.

V usage is TRBV23-1 and J usage is TRBJ2-7; TRBD2 aligns across 7 bases. TRBV23-1 is identified as an open reading frame with a role that is uncertain. Losses at the gene ends were 7 bases for V and 3 bases for J; bases not matched to a gene: 9. This CDR3 has 14 residues. CDR3 region: CASTSAGDLYEQYF. The DNA of the CDR3 is TGCGCCAGCACCTCTGCGGGGGACCTCTACGAGCAGTACTTC.

This chain joins TRBV11-2 and TRBJ2-1; 11 nucleotides match TRBD2. CDR1 is SGHAT and CDR2 is FQNNGV in the germline V gene. Trimming at V came to 3 bases and at J to 7 bases, leaving 2 bases not matched to a gene. The CDR3 is made up of 14 amino acids. This CDR3 reads CASSLGLAVNEQFF. The CDR3 DNA follows: TGTGCCAGCAGCTTGGGACTAGCGGTAAATGAGCAGTTCTTC.

This chain joins TRBV29-1 and TRBJ1-2, with 11 bases lining up with TRBD1. Germline CDR1 SQVTM, CDR2 ANQGSEA. J lost 7 bases, V lost 3 bases, and 10 bases had no gene match. The CDR3 sequence is 15 residues long. CDR3 residues: CSVERMDRGQGGYTF. CDR3 in DNA: TGCAGCGTTGAGCGGATGGACAGGGGGCAGGGTGGCTACACCTTC.